One sample yielded the 32 T cell receptor beta chains listed below, sequenced in a study of T-cell reconstitution after alpha-beta-depleted transplantation in children. Unique molecular identifiers tagged the TCRbeta library. TCRdb recomputed calls from the PCR reads with MiXCR, one row per CDR3 protein. The profile covers fewer than 700,000 distinct CDR3 sequences, with over 10% appearing a single time and 2.2% taken by the ten largest. This specimen consisted of PBMCs, mostly from graft donor cells, obtained 360 days after TCRalphabeta/CD19-depleted stem cell transplant. These receptors came from a male patient younger than 18 who had a stem cell transplant for acute myeloid leukemia, so the T cells may come from the graft donor.

This chain joins TRBV4-3 and TRBJ2-7; 8 positions match TRBD2. The V gene end was trimmed by 0 bases and the J gene end by 2 bases; junction bases not matched to a gene: 6. Germline V gene lookup returns CDR1 LGHNA and CDR2 YSLEER. There are 16 residues in the CDR3. The DNA for the CDR3 is TGCGCCAGCAGCCAAGATAGGAGCGGGGGCCCCTACGAGCAGTACTTC. As protein: CASSQDRSGGPYEQYF.

This clonotype was seen ten or more times. J is TRBJ2-7 and V is TRBV20-1; D gene unclear. The V and J ends lost 1 base and 2 bases respectively, with 9 bases between them. In germline, CDR1 is DFQATT, CDR2 SNEGSKA (reference sequence). This CDR3 is built from 13 residues. This chain's CDR3 is CSARVQNTYEQYF. The CDR3 DNA reads as TGCAGTGCTAGAGTACAGAATACCTACGAGCAGTACTTC.

As DNA, the CDR3 is TGTGCCAGCAGCTTAGCGGGCCTAATAGGGGATACGCAGTATTTT. Protein product: CASSLAGLIGDTQYF. The chain employs TRBV7-2 and TRBJ2-3; the D is unclear. Deletions cut 0 bases from V and 6 bases from J, with 13 bases between. Germline CDR1 is SGHTA and CDR2 is FQGNSA. The CDR3 is made up of 15 amino acids.

The rearrangement links TRBV7-2 to TRBJ2-1; D is perhaps TRBD2 (5 bases). V lost 4 bases and J 6 bases, leaving 16 bases between the germline ends. Germline assignment: CDR1 SGHTA and CDR2 FQGNSA. The CDR3 is made up of 15 amino acids. DNA for the CDR3: TGTGCCAGCAGCTCCCCCGGAGGAGAACGCAATGAGCAGTTCTTC. This encodes CASSSPGGERNEQFF.

Many counts were recorded for this clonotype. The chain uses TRBV11-2 and TRBJ2-1; 7 nucleotides match TRBD2. The CDR3 extends over 15 amino acids. Germline assignment: CDR1 SGHAT and CDR2 FQNNGV. V shed 1 base and J 4 bases; nucleotides not matched to a gene: 4. This CDR3 is CASSLGGGKYNEQFF. The CDR3 DNA reads TGTGCCAGCAGCTTAGGGGGGGGTAAATACAATGAGCAGTTCTTC. Together with reference TRBV11-2 and TRBJ2-1, the CDR3 gives the full variable domain: EAGVAQSPRYKIIEKRQSVAFWCNPISGHATLYWYQQILGQGPKLLIQFQNNGVVDDSQLPKDRFSAERLKGVDSTLKIQPAKLEDSAVYLCASSLGGGKYNEQFFGPGTRLTVL.

This clonotype came up many times. The gene calls are TRBV29-1 and TRBJ1-2; D remains unclear. In germline, CDR1 is SQVTM, CDR2 ANQGSEA. Trimming stripped 6 bases from V and 4 bases from J, with 9 bases between. This CDR3 has 11 residues. CDR3 nucleotides: TGCAGCGTGATGACCGGCTATGGCTACACCTTC. Protein: CSVMTGYGYTF.

Only a few counts were recorded for this clonotype. The chain joins TRBV28 to TRBJ1-1; 8 bases are shared with TRBD1. CDR1 MDHEN and CDR2 SYDVKM come from the germline V gene. The V gene end was trimmed by 4 bases and the J gene end by 4 bases; junction bases not matched to a gene: 5. The CDR3 is 14 residues long. CDR3 sequence: CASSYRGWGTEAFF. CDR3 coding DNA: TGTGCCAGCAGTTACAGGGGGTGGGGCACTGAAGCTTTCTTT.

The V gene is TRBV5-1, the J gene TRBJ2-2; TRBD2 matches at 11 bases. The germline V gene has CDR1 SGHRS and CDR2 YFSETQ. Trimming at V came to 0 bases and at J to 0 bases, leaving 1 base not matched to a gene. The CDR3 spans 17 residues. CDR3: CASSLGLAGSNTGELFF. The DNA of the CDR3 is TGCGCCAGCAGCTTGGGACTAGCGGGGTCGAACACCGGGGAGCTGTTTTTT.

This clonotype has a handful of counts. The genes are TRBV28 and TRBJ2-3, with D uncertain. V lost 1 base and J 0 bases, leaving 11 bases between the germline ends. The CDR3 length is 16 residues. Per germline, CDR1 MDHEN and CDR2 SYDVKM. The CDR3 DNA follows: TGTGCCAGCAGTTTATACCGGAGTTCTAGCACAGATACGCAGTATTTT. It encodes CASSLYRSSSTDTQYF. Together with reference TRBV28 and TRBJ2-3, the CDR3 gives the full variable domain: DVKVTQSSRYLVKRTGEKVFLECVQDMDHENMFWYRQDPGLGLRLIYFSYDVKMKEKGDIPEGYSVSREKKERFSLILESASTNQTSMYLCASSLYRSSSTDTQYFGPGTRLTVL.

This clonotype was seen a handful of times. The chain uses TRBV7-6 and TRBJ2-3, with D hard to call. Trimming took 1 base from V and 2 from J, leaving 13 bases between them. This CDR3 contains 16 residues. Germline values: CDR1 SGHVS, CDR2 FNYEAQ. CDR3: CASSLVASSYTDTQYF. The DNA of the CDR3 is TGTGCCAGCAGCTTAGTGGCTTCCAGTTACACAGATACGCAGTATTTT.

The chain combines TRBV6-1 with TRBJ1-5; 7 bases match TRBD1. The CDR3 totals 14 residues. After removal of 6 bases from V and 7 bases from J, the junction contained 9 bases not matched to a gene. Germline V gene sequence: CDR1 MNHNS, CDR2 SASEGT. The CDR3 reads CASSPDRARQPQHF. CDR3 sequence (DNA): TGTGCCAGCAGCCCAGACAGGGCAAGACAGCCCCAGCATTTT.

V usage is TRBV28 and J usage is TRBJ2-7, with D possibly called TRBD1 or TRBD2 (5 bases each). CDR3 length equals 17 residues. Trimming stripped 3 bases from V and 0 bases from J, with 18 bases between. Germline values: CDR1 MDHEN, CDR2 SYDVKM. The CDR3 sequence is CASSFLITRGGSYEQYF. The CDR3 DNA reads as TGTGCCAGCAGTTTTCTGATCACGAGGGGCGGCTCCTACGAGCAGTACTTC. Based on the CDR3 plus reference TRBV28 and TRBJ2-7, the full variable domain is DVKVTQSSRYLVKRTGEKVFLECVQDMDHENMFWYRQDPGLGLRLIYFSYDVKMKEKGDIPEGYSVSREKKERFSLILESASTNQTSMYLCASSFLITRGGSYEQYFGPGTRLTVT.

This clonotype was detected many times. The rearrangement uses TRBV4-3 and TRBJ2-3; D is undetermined. V lost 2 bases to trimming and J lost 5 bases, with 14 bases between them. Germline V gene lookup returns CDR1 LGHNA and CDR2 YSLEER. The CDR3 contains 15 residues. Here the CDR3 DNA reads TGCGCCAGCAGCCAACAAGGACCTCCCAAAGATACGCAGTATTTT. Its translation is CASSQQGPPKDTQYF.

In regard to this clonotype: The germline gene is not matched at one end of the junction; a read error may be the cause. The chain links TRBV6-5 to TRBJ2-5, with D maybe TRBD2 (6 bases). The CDR3 is 14 amino acids. The V gene's germline CDR1 is MNHEY and CDR2 SVGAGI. CDR3 loop: CASSYWVGGEAQYF. CDR3 nucleotide sequence: TGTGCCAGCAGTTACTGGGTGGGGGGAGAGGCCCAGTACTTC.

V gene TRBV5-1 combines with J gene TRBJ2-6, with D possibly matching TRBD1 (5 bases). This CDR3 contains 15 residues. V lost 5 bases and J 0 bases, leaving 9 bases between the germline ends. Germline CDR1 is SGHRS and CDR2 is YFSETQ. The CDR3 is CASRRQFSGANVLTF. CDR3 in DNA: TGCGCCAGCAGGCGACAGTTCTCTGGGGCCAACGTCCTGACTTTC.

This clonotype was observed a few times. The rearrangement uses TRBV20-1 and TRBJ2-7, with TRBD2 identical over 12 bases. The ends lost 3 bases at V and 4 bases at J; junction bases unmatched: 10. Germline V gives CDR1 DFQATT, CDR2 SNEGSKA (reference sequence). This CDR3 has 16 amino acids. Here the CDR3 DNA reads TGCAGTGCTAGTCTCCTAGCGGGAGGGCCTGGGTACGAGCAGTACTTC. This codes for CSASLLAGGPGYEQYF.

This clonotype showed up many times. The chain couples TRBV29-1 to TRBJ2-7; 9 nucleotides line up with TRBD2. The CDR3 extends over 12 amino acids. The V gene end was trimmed by 4 bases and the J gene end by 2 bases; junction bases not matched to a gene: 0. Germline V gene lookup returns CDR1 SQVTM and CDR2 ANQGSEA. In DNA form, the CDR3 reads TGCAGCGTTGGACTAGCGGCCTACGAGCAGTACTTC. Amino acids: CSVGLAAYEQYF.

This chain connects TRBV28 to TRBJ2-7, with 11 bases fitting TRBD2. The V segment lost 4 bases and the J segment 4 bases; nucleotides outside the gene matches: 9. CDR3 size: 16 residues. CDR1 and CDR2 from the germline V gene are MDHEN and SYDVKM. The CDR3 DNA follows: TGTGCCAGCAGTTGGGATCTACTAGCGGGAGCATACGAGCAGTACTTC. Residues: CASSWDLLAGAYEQYF.

The chain employs TRBV12-3 or TRBV12-4 and TRBJ2-7; 9 bases map to TRBD1. The CDR3 is made up of 14 amino acids. With 6 bases clipped from V and 5 bases from J, the junction kept 8 bases outside the gene matches. CDR3 loop: CASSSVDRGDEQYF. The CDR3 DNA reads as TGTGCCAGCAGCTCAGTTGACAGGGGGGACGAGCAGTACTTC.

The chain joins TRBV18 to TRBJ2-7; 10 nucleotides align to TRBD2. Gene TRBJ2-5 matches the end of the DNA better, so the J call may be wrong. Germline CDR1 reads KGHSH; CDR2 reads LQKENI. CDR3 length: 17 amino acids. Here the CDR3 reads CASSRPGLAGEVETQYF. CDR3 coding DNA: TGTGCCAGCTCACGCCCGGGCCTAGCGGGAGAAGTGGAGACCCAGTACTTC.

The gene calls are TRBV24-1 and TRBJ2-2; 7 bases are shared with TRBD1. Germline CDR1 KGHDR, CDR2 SFDVKD. Unmatched junction bases numbered 8, after V lost 7 bases and J lost 1 base. The CDR3 covers 16 residues. CDR3 sequence (DNA): TGTGCCACCAGCGGAAACAGGGGTTTGAACACCGGGGAGCTGTTTTTT. Its translation is CATSGNRGLNTGELFF.

The genes are TRBV28 and TRBJ2-3; D tentatively fits TRBD1 or TRBD2 (6 bases each). The CDR3 extends over 15 amino acids. V was shortened by 10 bases and J by 0 bases, with 17 bases between the two germline ends. In germline, CDR1 is MDHEN, CDR2 SYDVKM. For the CDR3, the DNA is TGTGCCACGCGGCCGGGGGCAGGGAGCACAGATACGCAGTATTTT. Its protein product is CATRPGAGSTDTQYF.

This clonotype has more than one count but fewer than ten. This chain joins TRBV29-1 and TRBJ2-7, with D perhaps matching TRBD2 (5 bases). Germline CDR1 and CDR2: SQVTM and ANQGSEA. The CDR3 is 13 amino acids. Written as DNA, the CDR3 is TGCAGGCCGGGGAAAATCGACTCCTACGAGCAGTACTTC. It encodes CRPGKIDSYEQYF.

The chain couples TRBV28 to TRBJ1-2; D unclear. The CDR3 length is 13 residues. Trimming pared 1 base from V and 6 bases from J, leaving 9 bases between. Per the germline V gene, CDR1 is MDHEN and CDR2 is SYDVKM. CDR3 residues: CASSLLLGDGYTF. The CDR3 coding sequence is TGTGCCAGCAGTTTATTGTTAGGCGATGGCTACACCTTC.

This clonotype appeared many times. The rearrangement uses TRBV12-3 or TRBV12-4 and TRBJ2-5, with 12 bases aligning to TRBD2. CDR3 length: 16 amino acids. Trimming at V came to 6 bases and at J to 2 bases, leaving 7 bases not matched to a gene. CDR3 loop: CASRPGLAGDQETQYF. The CDR3 coding sequence is TGTGCCAGCAGGCCGGGACTAGCGGGCGATCAAGAGACCCAGTACTTC.

The J gene is TRBJ2-1, the V gene TRBV20-1; 8 bases fit TRBD2. This CDR3 contains 15 residues. The germline V gene has CDR1 DFQATT and CDR2 SNEGSKA (reference sequence). Trimming took 2 bases from V and 12 from J; bases not matched to a gene: 15. The CDR3 DNA follows: TGCAGTGCTAGACCCTTCCGGGAGGGCCCCACCGGGCAGTTCTTC. Translated, it gives CSARPFREGPTGQFF.

This clonotype was found many times. The rearrangement uses TRBV20-1 and TRBJ2-1; 16 positions match TRBD2. The CDR3 is 13 residues long. V trimming: 6 bases; J trimming: 8 bases; junction bases outside the gene matches: 1. Germline values: CDR1 DFQATT, CDR2 SNEGSKA (reference sequence). The CDR3 sequence: CSAGTSGRDEQFF. The CDR3 coding sequence is TGCAGTGCAGGGACTAGCGGGAGGGATGAGCAGTTCTTC.

This clonotype has a count of ten or more. The V and J genes are TRBV25-1 and TRBJ1-3; D gene ambiguous. The CDR3 length is 12 residues. Germline CDR1 reads MGHDK; CDR2 reads SYGVNS. The V end lost 6 bases, the J end lost 0 bases, and 3 bases lay between the germline ends. The DNA for the CDR3 is TGTGCCAGCAGCGCCTCTGGAAACACCATATATTTT. It codes for CASSASGNTIYF.

The rearrangement joins TRBV10-3 to TRBJ2-7; 10 bases are shared with TRBD2. V lost 6 bases to trimming and J lost 3 bases; unmatched junction nucleotides: 2. Germline values: CDR1 ENHRY, CDR2 SYGVKD. The CDR3 runs to 13 residues. Here the CDR3 DNA reads TGTGCCATCAGCAGGACTAGCGGCTACGAGCAGTACTTC. Protein product: CAISRTSGYEQYF.

This clonotype was recorded a few times. The rearrangement joins TRBV7-8 to TRBJ2-5; TRBD2 matches 9 bases. The CDR3 contains 17 residues. With V trimmed by 5 bases and J by 5 bases, 15 bases remained unmatched. Germline values: CDR1 SGHVS, CDR2 FQNEAQ. The CDR3 reads CASSPQWRLADRETQYF. The CDR3, as DNA: TGTGCCAGCAGCCCCCAGTGGAGACTAGCGGATAGGGAGACCCAGTACTTC.

This clonotype was counted between two and nine times. V usage is TRBV20-1 and J usage is TRBJ2-2; 16 nucleotides match TRBD2. Losses at the gene ends were 1 base for V and 5 bases for J; bases not matched to a gene: 7. Germline lookup yields CDR1 DFQATT and CDR2 SNEGSKA (reference sequence). There are 18 residues in the CDR3. As DNA, the CDR3 is TGCAGTGCTAGAGCCCATGGGACTAGCGGGAGGGCGACCGGGGAGCTGTTTTTT. It specifies CSARAHGTSGRATGELFF.

This clonotype was found a few times. V usage is TRBV6-6 and J usage is TRBJ1-1; D uncertain. The V end was cut by 8 bases, the J end by 6 bases, with 16 bases between. This CDR3 region has 13 residues. Per germline, CDR1 MNHNY and CDR2 SVGAGI (reference sequence). The CDR3 reads CASLETLTPEAFF. The CDR3 DNA is TGTGCCAGCTTGGAGACATTGACCCCTGAAGCTTTCTTT.